The subject of this entry is one T cell receptor (beta chain). In germline, CDR1 is SNHLY, CDR2 FYNNEI. The CDR3 loop spans 15 amino acids. V dropped 4 bases and J dropped 1 base, with 13 bases sitting between them. Using immunoSEQ multiplex PCR, the repertoire was profiled, and TCRdb retains in-frame clones only, with some absent. The sample has hundreds of thousands of clones, 80% to 90% seen once. The data belong to a study of blood T cell repertoires in COVID-19. Overall study: Some COVID-19 samples were acute and others convalescent; all came from the United States, Italy and Spain.

The source is a woman of 80 years or more with COVID-19, enrolled during active disease. V gene TRBV2 combines with J gene TRBJ1-1; D may be TRBD1 (5 bases). The specimen sequenced was peripheral blood. This CDR3 is CASSGGKTANTEAFF. CDR3 sequence (DNA): TGTGCCAGCAGTGGGGGAAAGACAGCGAACACTGAAGCTTTCTTT.